The 7 T cell receptor beta chains given below trace back to one sample, sequenced in a study of early T cells in non-severe SARS-CoV-2 infection. A single record per CDR3 protein comes from TCRdb applying MiXCR to the 5' RACE reads. The data hold 50,000 to 60,000 distinct CDR3 sequences, with 6.5% to 7.5% observed a single time. The specimen comprised whole blood, sampled at baseline. These receptors were taken from an adult who was a healthcare worker with PCR-confirmed SARS-CoV-2 infection or an uninfected control (not recorded which).

The chain has TRBV7-9 and TRBJ2-1; 10 bases line up with TRBD2. Germline loops: CDR1 SEHNR, CDR2 FQNEAQ (reference sequence). This CDR3 contains 15 residues. V dropped 3 bases and J dropped 3; count of bases not matched to a gene: 2. The CDR3 region is CASSFWTSGYNEQFF. CDR3 coding DNA: TGTGCCAGCAGCTTTTGGACTAGCGGCTACAATGAGCAGTTCTTC.

The chain has TRBV5-1 and TRBJ1-1; D not resolved. Germline V gives CDR1 SGHRS, CDR2 YFSETQ. The ends were cut back, 5 bases at V and 1 base at J, with 18 bases in the middle. The CDR3 contains 16 residues. The CDR3 DNA follows: TGCGCCAGCAGACCCCGGGCCCGGTCAGCGAACACTGAAGCTTTCTTT. Protein product: CASRPRARSANTEAFF.

This clonotype showed up many times. V and J are TRBV20-1 and TRBJ2-3, with 14 bases lining up with TRBD2. This CDR3 has 16 amino acids. Germline V gives CDR1 DFQATT, CDR2 SNEGSKA (reference sequence). The V gene end was trimmed by 6 bases and the J gene end by 5 bases; junction bases not matched to a gene: 10. The CDR3 reads CSATRLAGGPKDTQYF. The DNA of the CDR3 is TGCAGTGCCACTCGACTAGCGGGGGGGCCGAAAGATACGCAGTATTTT.

This clonotype was picked up many times. This chain joins TRBV11-3 and TRBJ2-1, with a tentative D call TRBD1 (6 bases). V dropped 5 bases and J dropped 10 bases, with 15 bases sitting between them. This CDR3 contains 13 residues. Per germline, CDR1 SGHNT and CDR2 YENEEA. This CDR3 is CASSARTAGEQFF. CDR3 nucleotide sequence: TGTGCCAGCAGCGCGCGGACAGCCGGGGAGCAGTTCTTC.

Of note for this clonotype: Just one base apart from a much larger clone, this may be a read error. The chain links TRBV9 to TRBJ2-3, with no clear D. The V end lost 2 bases, the J end lost 2 bases, and 3 bases lay between the germline ends. The CDR3 covers 12 residues. The germline V gene has CDR1 SGDLS and CDR2 YYNGEE. For the CDR3, the DNA is TGTGCCAGCAGCGTGGACACAGATACGCAGTATTTT. Its protein is CASSVDTDTQYF.

This clonotype was seen a few times. The chain couples TRBV9 to TRBJ2-3, with 9 nucleotides matching TRBD1. CDR1 and CDR2 from the germline V gene are SGDLS and YYNGEE. With 4 bases clipped from V and 8 bases from J, the junction kept 14 bases outside the gene matches. The CDR3 is made up of 16 amino acids. The CDR3 DNA follows: TGTGCCAGCAGCCCGGGGAGGGGACAGGGCCTCCTTACGCAGTATTTT. It specifies CASSPGRGQGLLTQYF.

The V call is TRBV29-1, the J call TRBJ2-7; D ambiguous. CDR1 SQVTM and CDR2 ANQGSEA come from the germline V gene. This CDR3 has 12 amino acids. V was cut by 5 bases and J by 1 base, with 9 bases left in between. CDR3 sequence reads: CSVSGISYEQYF. CDR3 coding DNA: TGCAGCGTTTCTGGCATTTCCTACGAGCAGTACTTC.